Listed below are T cell receptor beta chains from one sample, sequenced in a study of radiation and T cells in renal cell carcinoma. Profiled with immunoSEQ multiplex PCR; TCRdb holds only in-frame clones, not every one. The table lists 70,000 to 90,000 clones, approximately 86% of them singletons. This sample comprised blood, obtained from a patient whose treatment included radiotherapy and nephrectomy. The source is a woman aged 50 to 60 with renal cell carcinoma. Both conserved end residues are part of each CDR3. Each record gives: V gene, clone size, D gene, J gene, CDR3 protein, CDR3 DNA. A D gene is named only where the DNA matches it firmly. Some rows mark clone size as missing; the rest say once, few, many or name a class of expanded clone.

v_gene: TRBV28
abundance: .
d_gene: .
j_gene: TRBJ2-7
CDR3aa: CASTRQRDYEQYF
CDR3nt: TGTGCCAGCACCCGGCAGAGGGATTACGAGCAGTACTTC

v_gene: TRBV30
abundance: few
d_gene: .
j_gene: TRBJ1-1
CDR3aa: CAWSQGKTEAFF
CDR3nt: TGTGCCTGGAGCCAGGGTAAGACTGAAGCTTTCTTT

v_gene: TRBV20-1
abundance: .
d_gene: .
j_gene: TRBJ2-1
CDR3aa: CSAKLVGEQFF
CDR3nt: TGCAGTGCTAAACTAGTAGGTGAGCAGTTCTTC

v_gene: TRBV19
abundance: .
d_gene: .
j_gene: TRBJ2-5
CDR3aa: CASSITLASQETQYF
CDR3nt: TGTGCCAGTAGTATAACGCTAGCGAGCCAAGAGACCCAGTACTTC

v_gene: TRBV7-3
abundance: once
d_gene: TRBD1
j_gene: TRBJ2-2
CDR3aa: CASSPKTGGTGELFF
CDR3nt: TGTGCCAGCAGCCCAAAGACAGGGGGCACCGGGGAGCTGTTTTTT

v_gene: TRBV4-2
abundance: .
d_gene: .
j_gene: TRBJ2-4
CDR3aa: CASSQGSAGGGKNIQYF
CDR3nt: TGTGCCAGCAGCCAAGGGTCGGCAGGGGGGGGCAAAAACATTCAGTACTTC

v_gene: TRBV19
abundance: .
d_gene: .
j_gene: TRBJ2-1
CDR3aa: CASSPRDFGQFF
CDR3nt: TGTGCCAGTAGCCCCAGGGACTTTGGGCAGTTCTTC

v_gene: TRBV6-6
abundance: .
d_gene: .
j_gene: TRBJ2-2
CDR3aa: CASRPTSTGELFF
CDR3nt: TGTGCCAGCAGACCGACTAGCACCGGGGAGCTGTTTTTT

v_gene: TRBV5-8
abundance: .
d_gene: .
j_gene: TRBJ2-5
CDR3aa: CASSSGWTRTTETQYF
CDR3nt: TGTGCCAGCAGCTCCGGTTGGACCCGGACTACAGAGACCCAGTACTTC

v_gene: TRBV25-1
abundance: .
d_gene: .
j_gene: TRBJ1-2
CDR3aa: CASSPDGQYGYTF
CDR3nt: TGTGCCAGCAGTCCAGACGGGCAATATGGCTACACCTTC

v_gene: TRBV2
abundance: .
d_gene: .
j_gene: TRBJ1-2
CDR3aa: CASRPGFGYGYTF
CDR3nt: TGTGCCAGCAGGCCAGGGTTCGGCTATGGCTACACCTTC

v_gene: TRBV13
abundance: .
d_gene: TRBD2
j_gene: TRBJ2-5
CDR3aa: CASSFGLAGGQETQYF
CDR3nt: TGTGCCAGCAGCTTCGGACTAGCGGGGGGCCAAGAGACCCAGTACTTC

v_gene: TRBV15
abundance: few
d_gene: TRBD2
j_gene: TRBJ2-5
CDR3aa: CATSPEPGQISSMGLAGLETQYF
CDR3nt: TGTGCCACCAGCCCGGAGCCGGGACAGATATCCTCAATGGGACTAGCGGGGTTAGAGACCCAGTACTTC

v_gene: TRBV2
abundance: few
d_gene: .
j_gene: TRBJ1-6
CDR3aa: CASRLRNSYNSPLHF
CDR3nt: TGTGCCAGCAGGTTAAGAAACTCCTATAATTCACCCCTCCACTTT

v_gene: TRBV5-1
abundance: .
d_gene: TRBD1
j_gene: TRBJ2-7
CDR3aa: CASSLTGGESYEQYF
CDR3nt: TGCGCCAGCAGCCTCACAGGGGGCGAATCCTACGAGCAGTACTTC

v_gene: TRBV5-4
abundance: .
d_gene: TRBD1
j_gene: TRBJ2-5
CDR3aa: CASSGGQGGKTQYF
CDR3nt: TGTGCCAGCAGCGGGGGACAGGGAGGAAAGACCCAGTACTTC

v_gene: TRBV5-1
abundance: .
d_gene: TRBD1
j_gene: TRBJ1-2
CDR3aa: CASSLETGDDGYTF
CDR3nt: TGCGCCAGCAGCTTGGAGACAGGGGACGATGGCTACACCTTC

v_gene: TRBV20-1
abundance: .
d_gene: .
j_gene: TRBJ2-7
CDR3aa: CSALRLYEQYF
CDR3nt: TGCAGTGCCCTAAGACTGTACGAGCAGTACTTC

v_gene: TRBV29-1
abundance: .
d_gene: TRBD2
j_gene: TRBJ2-2
CDR3aa: CSVGGTSGANTGELFF
CDR3nt: TGCAGCGTTGGGGGGACTAGCGGGGCGAACACCGGGGAGCTGTTTTTT

v_gene: TRBV19
abundance: .
d_gene: .
j_gene: TRBJ1-2
CDR3aa: CASTEGNRGYTF
CDR3nt: TGTGCCAGTACCGAGGGGAATAGGGGCTACACCTTC

v_gene: TRBV7-2
abundance: .
d_gene: .
j_gene: TRBJ2-2
CDR3aa: CASSLVATGELFF
CDR3nt: TGTGCCAGCAGCTTAGTAGCAACCGGGGAGCTGTTTTTT

v_gene: TRBV27
abundance: .
d_gene: TRBD1
j_gene: TRBJ1-4
CDR3aa: CASSNRDSWNEKLFF
CDR3nt: TGTGCCAGCAGCAACCGGGACAGCTGGAATGAAAAACTGTTTTTT

v_gene: TRBV29-1
abundance: .
d_gene: .
j_gene: TRBJ1-2
CDR3aa: CSVWSGSGADGYTF
CDR3nt: TGCAGCGTGTGGTCTGGGTCGGGTGCTGATGGCTACACCTTC

v_gene: TRBV7-2
abundance: .
d_gene: TRBD2
j_gene: TRBJ2-5
CDR3aa: CASSLVGGIQETQYF
CDR3nt: TGTGCCAGCAGCTTAGTGGGAGGGATCCAAGAGACCCAGTACTTC

v_gene: TRBV28
abundance: .
d_gene: .
j_gene: TRBJ1-2
CDR3aa: CASRSTVNYGYTF
CDR3nt: TGTGCCAGCAGGTCGACAGTAAACTATGGCTACACCTTC

v_gene: TRBV14
abundance: few
d_gene: .
j_gene: TRBJ2-5
CDR3aa: CASSHNEETQYF
CDR3nt: TGTGCCAGCAGCCACAACGAAGAGACCCAGTACTTC

v_gene: TRBV5-5
abundance: .
d_gene: .
j_gene: TRBJ2-5
CDR3aa: CASSLRGFQETQYF
CDR3nt: TGTGCCAGCAGCTTGCGGGGCTTTCAAGAGACCCAGTACTTC

v_gene: TRBV28
abundance: .
d_gene: .
j_gene: TRBJ2-1
CDR3aa: CASSLILIRTHTSLGLYNEQFF
CDR3nt: TGTGCCAGCAGTTTGATTCTCATAAGGACACACACCTCCCTTGGGTTGTACAATGAGCAGTTCTTC

v_gene: TRBV5-1
abundance: .
d_gene: .
j_gene: TRBJ1-4
CDR3aa: CASSLGGATNEKLFF
CDR3nt: TGCGCCAGCAGCTTGGGCGGGGCAACTAATGAAAAACTGTTTTTT

v_gene: TRBV5-1
abundance: .
d_gene: .
j_gene: TRBJ2-7
CDR3aa: CASSFGDSSDEQYF
CDR3nt: TGCGCCAGCAGCTTCGGTGACTCCTCAGACGAGCAGTACTTC

v_gene: TRBV5-6
abundance: .
d_gene: TRBD2
j_gene: TRBJ2-7
CDR3aa: CASSLGSGSSYEQYF
CDR3nt: TGTGCCAGCAGCTTGGGTAGCGGGAGCTCCTACGAGCAGTACTTC

v_gene: TRBV5-1
abundance: .
d_gene: .
j_gene: TRBJ2-7
CDR3aa: CASSSAGEQYF
CDR3nt: TGCGCCAGCAGCTCCGCTGGGGAGCAGTACTTC